This TCR beta chain was sequenced for a study of CD8 T cells in Susac syndrome (dated 2019 in TCRdb). For the study in its entirety: Of the Susac syndrome patients who were sequenced, fewer than 10 were in clinical remission while roughly six had clinically active disease. At blood withdrawal, Susac syndrome patients were therapy-naive, treated with corticosteroids (with IVIg additionally given to some), or treated with IVIg alone. Whether CD8+ T cell activation and differentiation in Susac syndrome was antigen driven was tested using repertoire sequencing. The clonality of the CD8+ T cell repertoire was compared across approximately 12 healthy donors, about 14 Susac syndrome patients and under 18 multiple sclerosis patients. Overall study results and their limits: In the total CD8+ and CD8+ TEMRA repertoires, roughly 15 and five Susac-specific public clones, respectively, were identified. The TCR sequencing and HLA analysis was acknowledged to have included a relatively small number of individuals. Susac syndrome CD8+ repertoires showed clonal expansion, highest in CD8+ TEMRA cells and greater in clinically active than remitting patients.

Peripheral blood CD8+ and CD4+ T cells from healthy donors, Susac syndrome patients and multiple sclerosis patients were profiled by high-throughput TCR beta sequencing. The Susac syndrome patients fulfilled recently defined diagnostic criteria for either definite or probable disease. Bulk CD8+ and CD4+ T cells were purified magnetically by negative isolation, whereas CD8+ TEMRA cells were enriched by FACS. Blood was drawn into EDTA tubes, processed within 24 hours, and PBMCs were isolated by density gradient centrifugation. PBMCs intended for TCR sequencing were cryopreserved in liquid nitrogen and were subsequently thawed in a 37 degrees C water bath. The sorted or isolated CD4+, CD8+ and CD8+ TEMRA cells reached a purity of at least 90%. Inclusive of the bounding cysteine and phenylalanine, the CDR3 is 13 residues long. Only the CDR3 portion is preserved as DNA: 39 bases, with reading frame beginning at the first base. V is reduced by 7 bases and J by 5 bases, leaving a spacing of 12 bases between them. From the germline V gene (reference sequence), CDR1 is MNHEY and CDR2 is SMNVEV.

Of note for this clonotype: Its antigen remains unidentified. No much larger clone exists at a distance of one base, and base qualities are not known.

RNA was extracted with the RNeasy kit and 0.5 to 1 ug was reverse transcribed using random hexamers. The immunoSEQ multiplex PCR assay, which covers 54 Vbeta and 13 Jbeta segments, was used to amplify TCR beta CDR3 regions. PCR amplification bias was corrected by using a synthetic template baseline for primer optimization and computational correction. The paper's data handling went like this. Reads were annotated to V, D and J genes per IMGT and analyzed with immunoSEQ Analyzer, keeping only productive sequences. To calculate clonality, Shannon entropy was normalized by log2 of the number of productive unique sequences and then subtracted from one. Public and private clones were assessed among the 100 most prevalent clones of each patient and control. A clone was defined as Susac-specific if it was absent from the healthy and MS cohorts, from some 1,100 published viral clones and from other ImmuneACCESS disease sequences. The public reads were reprocessed in TCRdb via fastp at Q25 and MiXCR, keeping in-frame beta chains. Rows are unified per CDR3 protein, each entry keeping the most common DNA and genes. These V and J calls are TCRdb output, not the study's own analysis. The sample table contains about 120,000 distinct CDR3 sequences; only one count was recorded for around 94% of them. The top ten clones comprise 0.21% of the sample.

This receptor was obtained from a human donor with Susac syndrome. Sequencing was performed on CD8+ T cells from PBMCs. This chain is built from TRBV27 and TRBJ2-1; the D gene remains uncertain. Read as DNA, the sequence is TGTGCCAGCACCCTGGGCCCGAACAATGAGCAGTTCTTC. Its translation reads: CASTLGPNNEQFF.